Below, 14 T cell receptor beta chains from the same sample are listed, as sequenced in a study of cytomegalovirus exposure and HLA in healthy donors. PCR primers comprised 60 Vbeta and 13 Jbeta primers. Repertoires were generated with immunoSEQ multiplex PCR, while TCRdb's copy carries only in-frame clones and drops some. Here the sample spans 150,000 to 200,000 clones, 85% to 90% being singletons. The sample taken for sequencing was PBMCs. The receptors were gathered from a woman between 18 and 29 years old in good health and CMV-seronegative.

This chain connects TRBV7-6 to TRBJ1-1; D not certain. The CDR3 length is 13 residues. The ends were cut back, 5 bases at V and 1 base at J, with 8 bases in the middle. Per germline, CDR1 SGHVS and CDR2 FNYEAQ. This CDR3 is CASSPGGNTEAFF. CDR3 in DNA: TGTGCCAGCAGCCCCGGCGGGAACACTGAAGCTTTCTTT.

The DNA of the CDR3 is TGCGCCAGCAGTCAATCGGGGAGAAGGGAGGCCAGCAATCAGCCCCAGCATTTT. Translated, it gives CASSQSGRREASNQPQHF. The V call is TRBV23-1, the J call TRBJ1-5; D gene unclear. TRBV23-1 is sorted into the ORF group, with uncertain function. The V and J ends lost 0 bases and 1 base respectively, with 16 bases between them. CDR3 length: 18 residues.

The V call is TRBV4-1, the J call TRBJ2-5, with D unresolved. Germline V gene lookup returns CDR1 MGHRA and CDR2 YSYEKL. The CDR3 has 15 residues. The V gene lost 4 bases and the J gene lost 2 bases, with 14 bases spanning the gap. CDR3 DNA: TGCGCCAGCAGCCGCCAGAAGGTCGGGCAAGAGACCCAGTACTTC. Translating it yields CASSRQKVGQETQYF.

This clone was seen more than once but under ten times. This chain uses TRBV2 with TRBJ2-5, with D maybe TRBD1 (5 bases). CDR1 is SNHLY and CDR2 is FYNNEI in the germline V gene. Trimming cost V 2 bases and J 1 base, with 8 bases left between them. This CDR3 region has 14 residues. The CDR3 is CASSELTVQETQYF. The CDR3 coding sequence is TGTGCCAGCAGTGAACTGACAGTCCAAGAGACCCAGTACTTC. The entire variable domain, with the rest obtained from reference TRBV2 and TRBJ2-5, is as follows: EPEVTQTPSHQVTQMGQEVILRCVPISNHLYFYWYRQILGQKVEFLVSFYNNEISEKSEIFDDQFSVERPDGSNFTLKIRSTKLEDSAMYFCASSELTVQETQYFGPGTRLLVL.

This chain links TRBV29-1 with TRBJ2-6; D is undetermined. Germline V CDR1 and CDR2: SQVTM, ANQGSEA. Trimming cost V 4 bases and J 0 bases, with 7 bases left between them. The CDR3 is 14 residues long. Written as DNA, the CDR3 is TGCAGCGTTGCTATGTTCTCTGGGGCCAACGTCCTGACTTTC. Amino acids: CSVAMFSGANVLTF.

The rearrangement joins TRBV29-1 to TRBJ2-5; TRBD2 is a possible D gene (5 bases). The V end was cut by 4 bases, the J end by 1 base, with 7 bases between. The CDR3 length is 12 residues. Germline V gene sequence: CDR1 SQVTM, CDR2 ANQGSEA. CDR3 nucleotide sequence: TGCAGCGTTGTGGGGAGCCAAGAGACCCAGTACTTC. This encodes CSVVGSQETQYF.

The chain uses TRBV11-3 and TRBJ2-5, with TRBD1 matching over 8 bases. The CDR3 length is 15 residues. Germline V gives CDR1 SGHNT, CDR2 YENEEA. The J segment lost 6 bases and the V segment lost 6 bases, leaving 12 bases of the junction unmatched. This CDR3 is CASRTDRGEGKTQYF. The DNA of the CDR3 is TGTGCCAGCAGGACCGACAGGGGCGAGGGGAAGACCCAGTACTTC.

The chain uses TRBV7-2 and TRBJ2-5; 14 bases line up with TRBD2. V gave up 5 bases and J gave up 1 base; unmatched junction bases: 3. This CDR3 spans 16 amino acids. Germline V gene lookup returns CDR1 SGHTA and CDR2 FQGNSA. The chain's CDR3 is CASSPGLAGAQETQYF. As DNA, the CDR3 is TGTGCCAGCAGCCCGGGACTAGCGGGAGCCCAAGAGACCCAGTACTTC.

This chain joins TRBV30 and TRBJ2-1, with 8 bases matching TRBD2. The CDR3 runs to 14 residues. The junction had 8 bases not matched to a gene; V was cut back by 3 bases and J by 7 bases. Germline CDR1 reads GTSNPN; CDR2 reads SVGIG (reference sequence). This CDR3 reads CAWRRSGGNNEQFF. CDR3 sequence (DNA): TGTGCCTGGAGGAGAAGCGGGGGTAATAATGAGCAGTTCTTC.

This clone appeared a few times. The chain uses TRBV29-1 and TRBJ2-7, with D perhaps TRBD2 (6 bases). In germline, CDR1 is SQVTM, CDR2 ANQGSEA. Trimming cost V 4 bases and J 7 bases, with 26 bases left between them. This CDR3 spans 16 amino acids. CDR3 bases: TGCAGCGTTGGCCCGCGATCTAGCGCGGCTGGGAGGGAGCAGTACTTC. Translating it yields CSVGPRSSAAGREQYF.

In nucleotides, the CDR3 is TGCAGCGTTGAAGGGCCGCTTAATGAAAAACTGTTTTTT. Protein product: CSVEGPLNEKLFF. The chain recombines TRBV29-1 with TRBJ1-4; D ambiguous. Per the germline V gene, CDR1 is SQVTM and CDR2 is ANQGSEA. This CDR3 has 13 amino acids. V dropped 1 base and J dropped 4 bases, with 7 bases sitting between them.

The J gene is TRBJ2-3, the V gene TRBV7-3, with 10 positions matching TRBD2. This CDR3 region has 16 residues. V lost 5 bases, J lost 3 bases, and 8 bases stayed unmatched. Germline assignment: CDR1 SGHTA and CDR2 FQGTGA. CDR3 bases: TGTGCCAGCAGCCCCGGACTAGCGGTGGGAACAGATACGCAGTATTTT. Its translation is CASSPGLAVGTDTQYF.

The chain carries TRBV5-1 and TRBJ2-5; 10 bases agree with TRBD2. The DNA end is more similar to TRBJ2-7, so the J call may be wrong. This CDR3 is 15 amino acids long. CDR1 and CDR2 from the germline V gene are SGHRS and YFSETQ. The CDR3 reads CASSPKREGPDEQYF. CDR3 DNA sequence: TGCGCCAGCAGCCCAAAGCGGGAGGGCCCAGACGAGCAGTACTTC.

This clone is a singleton in its sample. J is TRBJ2-5 and V is TRBV30, with D uncertain. The V gene's germline CDR1 is GTSNPN and CDR2 SVGIG (reference sequence). With 3 bases removed from V and 5 bases from J, the gap between germline ends came to 13 bases. This CDR3 region has 13 residues. The CDR3 here is CAWSAEFRETQYF. As DNA, the CDR3 is TGTGCCTGGAGCGCCGAGTTCCGGGAGACCCAGTACTTC.